This T cell receptor beta chain is from a study of blood T cell repertoires in COVID-19. Study-wide background: Acute and convalescent COVID-19 samples came from the United States, Italy and Spain. In each case, the material was cDNA or gDNA derived from T cells, B-cell-depleted T cells, or PBMCs.

Original methodology: Nucleated cell number was recorded as an estimate derived from reference gene primer amplification. Clones were sequenced by immunoSEQ multiplex PCR, and TCRdb holds only the in-frame ones, with some missing. The DNA was the basis for D and trimming; V, J and clone size are from that table. The sample has roughly 290,000 clones, more than 75% seen once. The TCR sequence derives from a woman aged 50 to 65 who had recovered from COVID-19. Sample: peripheral blood.

CDR3 coding DNA: TGCAGTGCTACTAACTCGTACGAGCAGTACTTC. Translating it yields CSATNSYEQYF. The chain is built from TRBV20-1 and TRBJ2-7; D is unresolved. The CDR3 length is 11 residues. CDR1 and CDR2 (germline): DFQATT, SNEGSKA (reference sequence). V dropped 4 bases and J dropped 4 bases, with 8 bases sitting between them.